Below, 7 T cell receptor beta chains from the same sample are listed, as sequenced in a study of OX40 agonist ivuxolimab in advanced cancers. Using immunoSEQ multiplex PCR, the repertoire was profiled, and TCRdb retains in-frame clones only, with some absent. The table includes 30,000 to 40,000 clones, roughly nine tenths detected once. Sequenced material: CD4+ or CD8+ T cells sorted from blood, taken in a trial of the OX40 agonist ivuxolimab. The source is an adult with an advanced solid tumor such as melanoma, head and neck, liver or kidney cancer.

This chain connects TRBV25-1 to TRBJ1-3; D is perhaps TRBD1 (6 bases). The germline V gene has CDR1 MGHDK and CDR2 SYGVNS. The CDR3 is 13 residues long. The V end lost 7 bases, the J end lost 4 bases, and 11 bases lay between the germline ends. The CDR3 DNA is TGTGCCAGCACCGCCAGGGGAGGAAACACCATATATTTT. Encoded protein: CASTARGGNTIYF.

The CDR3 here is CASSSFPTVNYGYTF. CDR3 DNA: TGTGCCAGCAGTTCCTTTCCGACAGTTAACTATGGCTACACCTTC. This chain links TRBV27 with TRBJ1-2, with a weak D call TRBD1 (5 bases). Germline-derived CDR1 and CDR2 are MNHEY and SMNVEV (reference sequence). CDR3 size: 15 residues. With 4 bases removed from V and 1 base from J, the gap between germline ends came to 13 bases.

J is TRBJ1-5 and V is TRBV7-6, with 9 bases fitting TRBD1. V lost 2 bases and J lost 10; bases outside the gene matches: 6. The germline gives CDR1 SGHVS, CDR2 FNYEAQ. The CDR3 contains 14 residues. CDR3 in amino acids: CASSLTGTGPPQHF. The CDR3 coding sequence is TGTGCCAGCAGCTTAACCGGGACAGGGCCTCCCCAGCATTTT.

This sequence joins TRBV5-6 and TRBJ1-1; D is perhaps TRBD1 (5 bases). The CDR3 totals 17 residues. Germline V lookup: CDR1 SGHDT, CDR2 YYEEEE. Trimming took 4 bases from V and 4 from J, leaving 23 bases between them. The CDR3 reads CASSHRQFTHMSTEAFF. CDR3 DNA sequence: TGTGCCAGCAGCCATCGACAGTTCACCCATATGTCCACTGAAGCTTTCTTT.

The chain is built from TRBV7-9 and TRBJ2-3; D is unresolved. Germline values: CDR1 SEHNR, CDR2 FQNEAQ (reference sequence). The CDR3 extends over 15 amino acids. V was shortened by 2 bases and J by 2 bases, with 11 bases between the two germline ends. This CDR3 reads CASSLQQGNTDTQYF. The CDR3 DNA reads as TGTGCCAGCAGCTTACAACAAGGGAACACAGATACGCAGTATTTT.

This sequence joins TRBV4-1 and TRBJ1-1; 9 bases fit TRBD1. Germline assignment: CDR1 MGHRA and CDR2 YSYEKL. The CDR3 runs to 20 residues. The V gene end was trimmed by 1 base and the J gene end by 3 bases; junction bases not matched to a gene: 18. DNA for the CDR3: TGCGCCAGCAGCCAAGGACTCTTGGGACAGGGAAGGAGAGGGTACACTGAAGCTTTCTTT. This gives the protein CASSQGLLGQGRRGYTEAFF.

This sequence joins TRBV5-1 and TRBJ2-7; no firm D call. Germline lookup yields CDR1 SGHRS and CDR2 YFSETQ. Trimming shortened V by 0 bases and J by 3 bases, and 7 bases separated the two germline ends. The CDR3 consists of 13 residues. The CDR3 reads CASSLDANYEQYF. The CDR3 DNA is TGCGCCAGCAGCTTGGACGCCAACTACGAGCAGTACTTC. Using reference TRBV5-1 and TRBJ2-7 for the parts outside the CDR3, the full variable domain is KAGVTQTPRYLIKTRGQQVTLSCSPISGHRSVSWYQQTPGQGLQFLFEYFSETQRNKGNFPGRFSGRQFSNSRSEMNVSTLELGDSALYLCASSLDANYEQYFGPGTRLTVT.